These T cell receptor beta chains were read from a single sample in a study of cytomegalovirus exposure and HLA in healthy donors. Generated by immunoSEQ multiplex PCR, the TCRdb table keeps only in-frame clones and is missing some. This table has some 78,000 clones, around 70% appearing once. Sequenced sample: PBMCs. The receptors shown here come from a woman aged 40 to 50 in good health and CMV-seropositive. Each CDR3 is given with its conserved first and last residue.

J gene: TRBJ1-1
V gene: TRBV10-2
CDR3 protein: CASSEGGGRGAGNTEAFF

J gene: TRBJ1-5
V gene: TRBV4-1
CDR3 protein: CASSQDLSYIDQPQHF

J gene: TRBJ2-1
V gene: TRBV1
CDR3 protein: CTSSQEDREDNEQFF

J gene: TRBJ1-2
V gene: TRBV20-1
CDR3 protein: CSASGEYGYTF

J gene: TRBJ1-2
V gene: TRBV6-5
CDR3 protein: CASSYSNLGNYGYPF

J gene: TRBJ1-5
V gene: TRBV19
CDR3 protein: CASSIGLRGNQPQHF

J gene: TRBJ1-1
V gene: TRBV7-2
CDR3 protein: CASSLEPGRYTEAFF

J gene: TRBJ2-2
V gene: TRBV6-6
CDR3 protein: CASSFLQGAAGELFF

J gene: TRBJ2-1
V gene: TRBV5-1
CDR3 protein: CASSLEGGHIEFF

J gene: TRBJ2-1
V gene: TRBV7-9
CDR3 protein: CASSLHSPYNEQFF

J gene: TRBJ1-3
V gene: TRBV2
CDR3 protein: CASSPGTGKGGNTIYF

J gene: TRBJ1-6
V gene: TRBV28
CDR3 protein: CASRTQGGNSPLHF

J gene: TRBJ1-5
V gene: TRBV19
CDR3 protein: CASSMGAQVTNQPQHF

J gene: TRBJ2-7
V gene: TRBV5-1
CDR3 protein: CASSLDGATGVDEQYF

J gene: TRBJ1-6
V gene: TRBV4-1
CDR3 protein: CASSQQGDNSPLHF

J gene: TRBJ1-6
V gene: TRBV7-2
CDR3 protein: CASSLVGSGGQSYNSPLHF

J gene: TRBJ2-1
V gene: TRBV5-1
CDR3 protein: CASTLVGGPENEQFF

J gene: TRBJ2-7
V gene: TRBV2
CDR3 protein: CASSGWEVSNEQYF

J gene: TRBJ2-1
V gene: TRBV5-4
CDR3 protein: CASSLGLAKNEQFF

J gene: TRBJ2-7
V gene: TRBV6-5
CDR3 protein: CASSYSTSGSPYEQYF

J gene: TRBJ1-5
V gene: TRBV2
CDR3 protein: CASSEVQSNQPQHF

J gene: TRBJ1-1
V gene: TRBV7-6
CDR3 protein: CASSLQGATEAFF

J gene: TRBJ1-5
V gene: TRBV30
CDR3 protein: CAWNQGGGSNQPQHF

J gene: TRBJ1-2
V gene: TRBV7-2
CDR3 protein: CASSLRPTSGGYTF

J gene: TRBJ2-7
V gene: TRBV10-3
CDR3 protein: CATGTGGTYEQYF

J gene: TRBJ2-7
V gene: TRBV7-6
CDR3 protein: CASSLDRGKTPYEQYF

J gene: TRBJ1-1
V gene: TRBV19
CDR3 protein: CASSIAPGQGREAFF

J gene: TRBJ2-5
V gene: TRBV28
CDR3 protein: CASSFLRGGGETQYF

J gene: TRBJ2-3
V gene: TRBV10-3
CDR3 protein: CAISGGQGTDTQYF

J gene: TRBJ2-7
V gene: TRBV7-2
CDR3 protein: CASSTQKNYEQYF

J gene: TRBJ2-6
V gene: TRBV6-1
CDR3 protein: CASSAGDSGANVLTF

J gene: TRBJ1-1
V gene: TRBV25-1
CDR3 protein: CASSEYLGQGASEAFF

J gene: TRBJ1-2
V gene: TRBV28
CDR3 protein: CASSFSQLLYGYTF

J gene: TRBJ2-2
V gene: TRBV10-3
CDR3 protein: CAIGGRQGPTGELFF

J gene: TRBJ2-3
V gene: TRBV7-8
CDR3 protein: CASSLTGTGGFGVGTDTQYF

J gene: TRBJ2-6
V gene: TRBV7-2
CDR3 protein: CASSLQPTGANVLTF

J gene: TRBJ2-2
V gene: TRBV5-6
CDR3 protein: CASSLRDRDTGELFF

J gene: TRBJ1-2
V gene: TRBV29-1
CDR3 protein: CSVGGVLNYGYTF

J gene: TRBJ1-2
V gene: TRBV6-5
CDR3 protein: CASSYSEVRGYPF

J gene: TRBJ2-7
V gene: TRBV7-2
CDR3 protein: CASSSPYEQYF

J gene: TRBJ2-7
V gene: TRBV29-1
CDR3 protein: CSVEDGTYEQYF

J gene: TRBJ1-1
V gene: TRBV4-1
CDR3 protein: CASSERKGQGVRIGTEAFF

J gene: TRBJ1-2
V gene: TRBV7-9
CDR3 protein: CASRPSFGSLYGYTF

J gene: TRBJ1-1
V gene: TRBV30
CDR3 protein: CAWRGQGTAFF

J gene: TRBJ2-1
V gene: TRBV29-1
CDR3 protein: CSVFQGGNEQFF

J gene: TRBJ2-1
V gene: TRBV6-1
CDR3 protein: CASTPGDSRNNEQFF

J gene: TRBJ1-2
V gene: TRBV4-2
CDR3 protein: CASSHEQEPYGYTF

J gene: TRBJ1-5
V gene: TRBV2
CDR3 protein: CASSDGLNQPQHF